One and the same sample provided the 25 T cell receptor beta chains below, sequenced in a study of blood T cell repertoires in COVID-19. Assay: immunoSEQ multiplex PCR; the TCRdb copy retains only in-frame clones and omits some. The sample lists 450,000 to 500,000 clones; 80% to 90% were seen once. Sequences were obtained from peripheral blood. These receptors all come from a human donor in a cohort sampled during active COVID-19.

This chain links TRBV7-2 with TRBJ1-2; TRBD1 agrees at 9 bases. CDR3 length: 13 amino acids. Trimming at V came to 4 bases and at J to 14 bases, leaving 11 bases not matched to a gene. Germline V gene lookup returns CDR1 SGHTA and CDR2 FQGNSA. The CDR3 region has the DNA TGTGCCAGCAGCTCCCGGGGTGGACAGGGGCATACCTTC. This sequence encodes CASSSRGGQGHTF. Full variable domain (missing parts from reference TRBV7-2 and TRBJ1-2): GAGVSQSPSNKVTEKGKDVELRCDPISGHTALYWYRQSLGQGLEFLIYFQGNSAPDKSGLPSDRFSAERTGGSVSTLTIQRTQQEDSAVYLCASSSRGGQGHTFGSGTRLTVV.

This chain joins TRBV6-4 and TRBJ2-1; 9 nucleotides match TRBD1. The CDR3 runs 18 residues. CDR1 is MRHNA and CDR2 is SNTAGT in the germline V gene. V was clipped by 0 bases and J by 2 bases; unmatched bases: 8. The CDR3 protein is CASSDSPWGDRAYNEQFF. In DNA form, the CDR3 reads TGTGCCAGCAGTGACTCACCTTGGGGGGACAGGGCCTACAATGAGCAGTTCTTC.

This sequence joins TRBV5-5 and TRBJ1-2; 7 positions match TRBD1. The trim removed 1 base at V and 0 bases at J, leaving 6 bases unmatched. CDR3 length: 16 residues. Germline CDR1 and CDR2: SGHKS and YYEKEE (reference sequence). The CDR3 is CASSLWGTETNYGYTF. For the CDR3, the DNA is TGTGCCAGCAGCTTGTGGGGGACAGAGACTAACTATGGCTACACCTTC.

The chain combines TRBV5-1 with TRBJ2-7, with TRBD1 matching 7 bases. Germline assignment: CDR1 SGHRS and CDR2 YFSETQ. This CDR3 is built from 12 residues. V was pared by 3 bases and J by 4 bases, with 1 base of the junction left unmatched. CDR3 loop: CASSSQGYEQYF. The CDR3, as DNA: TGCGCCAGCAGCTCACAGGGGTACGAGCAGTACTTC. The full variable domain, in which reference TRBV5-1 and TRBJ2-7 provide the parts outside the CDR3, is KAGVTQTPRYLIKTRGQQVTLSCSPISGHRSVSWYQQTPGQGLQFLFEYFSETQRNKGNFPGRFSGRQFSNSRSEMNVSTLELGDSALYLCASSSQGYEQYFGPGTRLTVT.

The chain is built from TRBV11-1 and TRBJ1-1; 7 nucleotides line up with TRBD1. Germline V lookup: CDR1 SGHAT, CDR2 FQDESV (reference sequence). This CDR3 is built from 15 residues. With 1 base clipped from V and 0 bases from J, the junction kept 2 bases outside the gene matches. CDR3 DNA: TGTGCCAGCAGCTTAGGGACAGGCATGAACACTGAAGCTTTCTTT. Its translation is CASSLGTGMNTEAFF.

The rearrangement uses TRBV7-2 and TRBJ1-6, with 8 bases identical to TRBD1. Germline V gene lookup returns CDR1 SGHTA and CDR2 FQGNSA. The ends lost 1 base at V and 12 bases at J; junction bases unmatched: 11. CDR3 length: 16 residues. CDR3 residues: CASSLVLVGTGKPLHF. CDR3 coding DNA: TGTGCCAGCAGCTTAGTTCTCGTGGGGACAGGAAAACCCCTCCACTTT.

The chain has TRBV2 and TRBJ2-1; D unresolved. The germline V and J ends were trimmed by 5 bases and 10 bases, with 9 bases remaining between them. The CDR3 length is 11 residues. Germline loops: CDR1 SNHLY, CDR2 FYNNEI. CDR3 sequence reads: CASSSGWEQFF. Written as DNA, the CDR3 is TGTGCCAGCAGTTCAGGATGGGAGCAGTTCTTC.

This clone was seen a handful of times. This sequence joins TRBV10-3 and TRBJ2-1; TRBD2 agrees at 14 bases. The CDR3 totals 15 residues. Germline trimming cut 10 bases from V and 1 base from J; bases unmatched to any gene: 3. Germline CDR1 reads ENHRY; CDR2 reads SYGVKD. CDR3 residues: CATGLAGASYNEQFF. Here the CDR3 DNA reads TGTGCCACGGGACTAGCGGGAGCTTCCTACAATGAGCAGTTCTTC.

V usage is TRBV10-3 and J usage is TRBJ2-7; the match to TRBD2 covers 8 bases. Germline V gene sequence: CDR1 ENHRY, CDR2 SYGVKD. With 0 bases clipped from V and 4 bases from J, the junction kept 5 bases outside the gene matches. The CDR3 is 15 residues long. For the CDR3, the DNA is TGTGCCATCAGTGAGTCGGGAGCGGGAGAATACGAGCAGTACTTC. Its translation is CAISESGAGEYEQYF.

Only one count was recorded for this clone. The chain couples TRBV3-1 (or the pseudogene TRBV3-2) to TRBJ2-1; TRBD2 aligns across 13 bases. With V trimmed by 6 bases and J by 9 bases, 8 bases remained unmatched. The CDR3 length is 15 residues. Germline CDR1 and CDR2: LGHDT and YNNKEL (reference sequence). This CDR3 is CASRATSGRLSEQFF. In DNA, the CDR3 is TGTGCCAGCAGGGCGACTAGCGGGAGGCTATCTGAGCAGTTCTTC.

This clone occurred once. V usage is TRBV19 and J usage is TRBJ2-5; D may be TRBD1 (6 bases). The CDR3 loop spans 15 amino acids. Per the germline V gene, CDR1 is LNHDA and CDR2 is SQIVND (reference sequence). The V gene lost 5 bases and the J gene lost 5 bases, with 18 bases spanning the gap. This CDR3 is CASSSTRGVEETQYF. The DNA for the CDR3 is TGTGCCAGTAGTTCAACCAGGGGAGTGGAGGAGACCCAGTACTTC.

The CDR3 DNA is TGTGCCAGCAGTTTAGCAGGAGGGATCCTAACTAGCACAGATACGCAGTATTTT. Protein: CASSLAGGILTSTDTQYF. The chain links TRBV27 to TRBJ2-3, with D perhaps matching TRBD2 (6 bases). This CDR3 has 18 residues. Per germline, CDR1 MNHEY and CDR2 SMNVEV (reference sequence). V was shortened by 2 bases and J by 0 bases, with 18 bases between the two germline ends.

The chain links TRBV11-2 to TRBJ1-6; unclear D gene. Per the germline V gene, CDR1 is SGHAT and CDR2 is FQNNGV. This CDR3 is 15 amino acids long. V lost 2 bases and J 6 bases, leaving 11 bases between the germline ends. The CDR3 reads CASSLMGAANSPLHF. The CDR3 bases are TGTGCCAGCAGCTTAATGGGAGCAGCTAATTCACCCCTCCACTTT.

On this clone: The identical CDR3 is also encoded by other nucleotide sequences in the sample. The chain links TRBV11-3 to TRBJ2-2; TRBD1 aligns across 7 bases. Germline V gene sequence: CDR1 SGHNT, CDR2 YENEEA. After removal of 0 bases from V and 2 bases from J, the junction contained 3 bases not matched to a gene. The CDR3 contains 16 residues. In DNA, the CDR3 is TGTGCCAGCAGCTTAGAAGGGACAGCCAACACCGGGGAGCTGTTTTTT. Protein sequence: CASSLEGTANTGELFF.

This chain connects TRBV19 to TRBJ2-6, with D possibly matching TRBD2 (5 bases). CDR1 is LNHDA and CDR2 is SQIVND in the germline V gene (reference sequence). The CDR3 loop spans 15 amino acids. Trimming cost V 3 bases and J 2 bases, with 8 bases left between them. CDR3 in DNA: TGTGCCAGTAGTATTGACGGGGCTGGGGCCAACGTCCTGACTTTC. Its translation: CASSIDGAGANVLTF.

The CDR3 protein is CASSLRLGAVGNTEAFF. The CDR3 DNA sequence: TGTGCCAGCAGCTTAAGGCTGGGGGCGGTTGGGAACACTGAAGCTTTCTTT. The V gene is TRBV7-9, the J gene TRBJ1-1, with a tentative D call TRBD1 (6 bases). This CDR3 is built from 17 residues. Trimming removed 2 bases at V and 1 base at J, with 17 bases between. CDR1 is SEHNR, CDR2 FQNEAQ, per germline (reference sequence).

This chain uses TRBV20-1 with TRBJ2-7; 9 positions match TRBD2. J lost 5 bases, V lost 3 bases, and 8 bases had no gene match. This CDR3 contains 14 residues. In germline, CDR1 is DFQATT, CDR2 SNEGSKA (reference sequence). The CDR3 DNA reads TGCAGTGCTAGTAGGTCTAGCGGGACTAACGAGCAGTACTTC. This sequence encodes CSASRSSGTNEQYF.

The chain couples TRBV6-5 to TRBJ1-6; the D gene is possibly TRBD1 (6 bases). This CDR3 comprises 16 residues. Deletions cut 2 bases from V and 9 bases from J, with 17 bases between. Per the germline V gene, CDR1 is MNHEY and CDR2 is SVGAGI. Here the CDR3 reads CASSYVQGLAGSPLHF. For the CDR3, the DNA is TGTGCCAGCAGTTACGTTCAGGGGTTAGCTGGTTCACCCCTCCACTTT.

CDR3 sequence: CASSLGQGVTEAFF. The DNA of the CDR3 is TGTGCCAGCAGCCTGGGACAGGGGGTAACTGAAGCTTTCTTT. The chain combines TRBV3-1 (or the pseudogene TRBV3-2) with TRBJ1-1, with 11 positions matching TRBD1. From germline, CDR1 is LGHDT and CDR2 YNNKEL (reference sequence). The CDR3 loop spans 14 amino acids. V was clipped by 4 bases and J by 5 bases; unmatched bases: 3.

CDR3 DNA sequence: TGTGCCAGCAGGGAGGACGGACGCTATGGCTACACCTTC. Translation gives CASREDGRYGYTF. The rearrangement uses TRBV12-3 or TRBV12-4 and TRBJ1-2; D not resolved. Trimming shortened V by 6 bases and J by 4 bases, and 12 bases separated the two germline ends. The CDR3 extends over 13 amino acids.

The rearrangement joins TRBV6-5 to TRBJ1-1; D is unresolved. Germline loops: CDR1 MNHEY, CDR2 SVGAGI. V was clipped by 6 bases and J by 4 bases, with 18 bases between them. This CDR3 is 15 amino acids long. The CDR3 reads CASRVAMERSTEAFF. The CDR3 DNA reads TGTGCCAGCAGAGTGGCTATGGAAAGGAGCACTGAAGCTTTCTTT.

The rearrangement joins TRBV4-1 to TRBJ2-1; TRBD1 matches at 10 bases. Per germline, CDR1 MGHRA and CDR2 YSYEKL. V was pared by 4 bases and J by 8 bases, with 11 bases of the junction left unmatched. The CDR3 consists of 16 residues. The CDR3 DNA sequence: TGCGCCAGCAGCCGACCCGACAGGGGGCTCCTCTATGAGCAGTTCTTC. Translation gives CASSRPDRGLLYEQFF.

This chain links TRBV5-1 with TRBJ2-2; 7 nucleotides agree with TRBD2. V gave up 0 bases and J gave up 4 bases; unmatched junction bases: 6. The germline gives CDR1 SGHRS, CDR2 YFSETQ. The CDR3 sequence is 16 residues long. The CDR3 reads CASSLGIAGGTGELFF. CDR3 in DNA: TGCGCCAGCAGCTTGGGGATAGCGGGTGGCACCGGGGAGCTGTTTTTT.

The chain employs TRBV7-6 and TRBJ2-7; 8 nucleotides align to TRBD2. The germline V gene encodes CDR1 SGHVS and CDR2 FNYEAQ. CDR3 length equals 15 residues. After removal of 5 bases from V and 2 bases from J, the junction contained 8 bases not matched to a gene. In DNA, the CDR3 is TGTGCCAGCAGCCTCCTGCCGGGACTAGCCTACGAGCAGTACTTC. It specifies CASSLLPGLAYEQYF.

This clone occurred once. The chain couples TRBV18 to TRBJ2-7; D not resolved. The germline CDR1 and CDR2 sequences are KGHSH and LQKENI. The V and J ends lost 4 bases and 3 bases respectively, with 7 bases between them. This CDR3 spans 12 amino acids. CDR3 DNA: TGTGCCAGCTCACGCCAGGACTACGAGCAGTACTTC. Translated: CASSRQDYEQYF.